This T cell receptor (beta chain) was sequenced in a study of metastatic and nonmetastatic thyroid tumors (dated by TCRdb to 2020 to 2021). About the investigation overall: Repertoires were compared across peripheral blood and tumor or nodule tissue samples from malignant and benign thyroid patients. Results the study describes overall, beyond this receptor: In both blood and tumor samples, TCR beta diversity was reported to be significantly higher in malignant tumors than in benign nodules.

The CDR3, cysteine through phenylalanine, is 20 amino acids long. The only DNA kept is the CDR3, 60 bases in frame from the first base. Compared with germline, V lacks 2 bases and J lacks 2 bases; bases without a gene match: 16. CDR1 DFQATT and CDR2 SNEGSKA were looked up in the germline V gene (reference sequence). Notes on this clone: The antigen it binds to is not known. There are no base qualities to consult, and no much larger clone falls within one base.

No treatment had been received by any patient before thyroid surgery. Patient clinical samples collected from about 2012 to 2019 were retrospectively analysed using T-cell receptor beta sequencing. Receptor libraries were prepared by PCR. TCRdb names Illumina HiSeq 4000 as the instrument used. High-throughput sequencing was used to profile the TCR beta-chain CDR3 region of each patient. Processing in the source paper ran as follows. The researchers built a classifier to tell apart papillary thyroid cancer patients with distant metastasis, based on CDR3 differences among clinicopathological groups. The Shannon index was used to assess repertoire diversity, and the Morisita-Horn index was used to assess tumor-blood repertoire similarity. TCRdb cleaned the public reads at Q25 with fastp, built clones with MiXCR and kept in-frame beta chains. TCRdb assigned the V and J calls; the authors' analysis was not used. This sample holds 84,000 or so clones; approximately 9% were observed only once. The ten most abundant clones make up approximately 10% of the sample.

The chain is encoded by TRBV20-1 joined to TRBJ2-3, and 13 bases in between align with TRBD2. The receptor was derived from a female donor with papillary thyroid cancer or a benign thyroid nodule (not recorded which). Some clones in this sample may be carry-over from other donors' samples. Sequencing was performed on blood. The sequenced DNA: TGCAGTGCTAGACTTCCGGGACTAGCGGGGCAGAAGTGGCCCACAGATACGCAGTATTTT. The encoded protein is CSARLPGLAGQKWPTDTQYF.